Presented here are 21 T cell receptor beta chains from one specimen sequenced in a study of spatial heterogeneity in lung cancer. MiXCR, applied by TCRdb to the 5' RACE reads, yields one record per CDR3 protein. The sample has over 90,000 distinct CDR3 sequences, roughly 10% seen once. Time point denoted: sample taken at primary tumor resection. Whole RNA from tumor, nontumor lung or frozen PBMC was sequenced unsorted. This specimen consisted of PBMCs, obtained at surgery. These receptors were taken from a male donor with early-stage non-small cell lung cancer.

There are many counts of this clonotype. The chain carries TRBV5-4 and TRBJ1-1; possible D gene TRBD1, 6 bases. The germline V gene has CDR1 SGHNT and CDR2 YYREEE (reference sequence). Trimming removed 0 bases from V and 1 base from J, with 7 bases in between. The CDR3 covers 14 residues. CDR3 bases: TGTGCCAGCAGCTTGGGGGGGGCGAACACTGAAGCTTTCTTT. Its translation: CASSLGGANTEAFF.

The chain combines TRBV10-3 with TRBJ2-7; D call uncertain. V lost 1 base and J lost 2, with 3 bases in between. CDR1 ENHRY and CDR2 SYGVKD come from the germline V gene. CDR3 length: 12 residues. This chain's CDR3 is CAISELPYEQYF. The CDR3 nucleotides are TGTGCCATCAGTGAGTTGCCCTACGAGCAGTACTTC.

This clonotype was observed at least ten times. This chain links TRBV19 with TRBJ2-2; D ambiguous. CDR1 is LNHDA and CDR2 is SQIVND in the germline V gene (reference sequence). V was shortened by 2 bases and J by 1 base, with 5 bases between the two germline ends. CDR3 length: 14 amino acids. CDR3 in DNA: TGTGCCAGTAGTATAATCTTGAACACCGGGGAGCTGTTTTTT. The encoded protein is CASSIILNTGELFF.

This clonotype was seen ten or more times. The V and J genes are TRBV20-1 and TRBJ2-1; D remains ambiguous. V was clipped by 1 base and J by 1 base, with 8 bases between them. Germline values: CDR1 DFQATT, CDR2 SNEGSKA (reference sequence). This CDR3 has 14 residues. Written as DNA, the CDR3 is TGCAGTGCTAGAGGCAGCCTATCCTACAATGAGCAGTTCTTC. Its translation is CSARGSLSYNEQFF.

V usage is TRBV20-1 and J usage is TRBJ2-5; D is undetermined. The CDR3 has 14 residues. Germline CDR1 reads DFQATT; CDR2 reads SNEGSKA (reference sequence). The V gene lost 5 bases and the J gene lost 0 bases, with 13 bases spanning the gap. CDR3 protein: CSAPPPGYQETQYF. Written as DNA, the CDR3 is TGCAGTGCTCCGCCCCCGGGCTACCAAGAGACCCAGTACTTC.

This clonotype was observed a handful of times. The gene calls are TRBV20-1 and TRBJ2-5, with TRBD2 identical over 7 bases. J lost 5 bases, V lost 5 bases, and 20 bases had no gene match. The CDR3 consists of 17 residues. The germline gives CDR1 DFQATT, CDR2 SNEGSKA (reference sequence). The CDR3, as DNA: TGCAGTGCTCCTAACCCTTTAACGGGGGGTGGAAGTGAGACCCAGTACTTC. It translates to CSAPNPLTGGGSETQYF.

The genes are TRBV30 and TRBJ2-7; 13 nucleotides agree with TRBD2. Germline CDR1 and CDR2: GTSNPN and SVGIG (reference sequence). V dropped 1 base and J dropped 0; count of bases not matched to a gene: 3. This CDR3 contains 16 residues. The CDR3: CAWSGTSGGSSYEQYF. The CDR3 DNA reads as TGTGCCTGGAGTGGGACTAGCGGGGGTTCCTCCTACGAGCAGTACTTC.

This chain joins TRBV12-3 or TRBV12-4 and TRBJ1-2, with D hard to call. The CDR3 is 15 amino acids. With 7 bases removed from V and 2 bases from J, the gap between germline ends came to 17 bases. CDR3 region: CASTAGAGYNYGYTF. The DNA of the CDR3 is TGTGCCAGCACCGCAGGCGCGGGATACAACTATGGCTACACCTTC.

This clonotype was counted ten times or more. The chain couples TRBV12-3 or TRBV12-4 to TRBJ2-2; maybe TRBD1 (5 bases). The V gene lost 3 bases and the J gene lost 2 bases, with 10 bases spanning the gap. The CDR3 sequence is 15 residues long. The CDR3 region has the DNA TGTGCCAGCAGTTTGGGGCACCAAAACACCGGGGAGCTGTTTTTT. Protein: CASSLGHQNTGELFF.

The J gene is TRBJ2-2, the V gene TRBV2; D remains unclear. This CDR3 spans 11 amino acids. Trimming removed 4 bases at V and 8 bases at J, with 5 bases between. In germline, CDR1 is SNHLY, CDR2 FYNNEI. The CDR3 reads CASSGRGELFF. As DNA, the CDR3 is TGTGCCAGCAGTGGGCGGGGGGAGCTGTTTTTT.

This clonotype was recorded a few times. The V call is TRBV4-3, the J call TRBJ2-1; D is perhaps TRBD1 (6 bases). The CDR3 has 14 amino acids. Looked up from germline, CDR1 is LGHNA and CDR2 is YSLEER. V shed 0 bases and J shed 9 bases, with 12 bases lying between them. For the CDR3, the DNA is TGCGCCAGCAGCCAAGAGTTTCGGACAGTTGAGCAGTTCTTC. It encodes CASSQEFRTVEQFF.

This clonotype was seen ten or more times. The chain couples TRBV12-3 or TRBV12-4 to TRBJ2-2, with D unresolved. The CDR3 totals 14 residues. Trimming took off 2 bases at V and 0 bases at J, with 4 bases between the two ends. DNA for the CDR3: TGTGCCAGCAGTTTAAGCTCGAACACCGGGGAGCTGTTTTTT. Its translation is CASSLSSNTGELFF.

The chain's CDR3 is CASSAGTLFRGPQHF. The DNA for the CDR3 is TGTGCCAGTAGTGCCGGGACACTTTTCCGGGGGCCCCAGCATTTT. The J gene is TRBJ1-5, the V gene TRBV19, with TRBD1 as a possible D gene (6 bases). V was shortened by 5 bases and J by 9 bases, with 20 bases between the two germline ends. CDR3 size: 15 residues. Germline lookup yields CDR1 LNHDA and CDR2 SQIVND (reference sequence).

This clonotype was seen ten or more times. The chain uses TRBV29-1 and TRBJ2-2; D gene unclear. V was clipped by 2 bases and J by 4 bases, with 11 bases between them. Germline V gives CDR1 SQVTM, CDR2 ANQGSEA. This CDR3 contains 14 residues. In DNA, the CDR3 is TGCAGCGTTGAATCCGAAATGGGCACCGGGGAGCTGTTTTTT. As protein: CSVESEMGTGELFF.

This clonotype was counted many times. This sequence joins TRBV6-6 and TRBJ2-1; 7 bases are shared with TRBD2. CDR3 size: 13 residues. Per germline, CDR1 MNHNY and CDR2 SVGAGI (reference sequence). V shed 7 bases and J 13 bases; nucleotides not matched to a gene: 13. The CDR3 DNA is TGTGCCAGCAATGGGGGGGAGTCGTCTCTTCAGTTCTTC. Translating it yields CASNGGESSLQFF.

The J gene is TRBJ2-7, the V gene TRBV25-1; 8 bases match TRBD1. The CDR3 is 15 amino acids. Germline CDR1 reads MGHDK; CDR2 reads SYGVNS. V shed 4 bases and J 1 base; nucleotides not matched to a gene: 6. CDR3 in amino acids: CASSGRTGLSYEQYF. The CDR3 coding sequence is TGTGCCAGCAGTGGGCGGACAGGGCTTTCCTACGAGCAGTACTTC.

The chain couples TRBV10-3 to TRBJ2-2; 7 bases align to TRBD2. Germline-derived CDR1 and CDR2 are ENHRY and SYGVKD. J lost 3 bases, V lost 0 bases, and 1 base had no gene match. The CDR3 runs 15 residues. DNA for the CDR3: TGTGCCATCAGTGAGTCCCTAGCGGACACCGGGGAGCTGTTTTTT. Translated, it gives CAISESLADTGELFF.

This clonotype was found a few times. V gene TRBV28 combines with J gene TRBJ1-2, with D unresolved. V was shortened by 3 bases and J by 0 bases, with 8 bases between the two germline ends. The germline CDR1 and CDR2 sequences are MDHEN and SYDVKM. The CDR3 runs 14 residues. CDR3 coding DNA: TGTGCCAGCAGTTTGGCCAGTCCTAACTATGGCTACACCTTC. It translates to CASSLASPNYGYTF.

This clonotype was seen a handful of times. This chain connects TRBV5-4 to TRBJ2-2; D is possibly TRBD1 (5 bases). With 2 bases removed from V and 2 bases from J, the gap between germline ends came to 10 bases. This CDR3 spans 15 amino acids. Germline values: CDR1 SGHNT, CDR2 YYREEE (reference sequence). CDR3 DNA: TGTGCCAGCAGCTTTAACAGGCAAAACACCGGGGAGCTGTTTTTT. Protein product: CASSFNRQNTGELFF.

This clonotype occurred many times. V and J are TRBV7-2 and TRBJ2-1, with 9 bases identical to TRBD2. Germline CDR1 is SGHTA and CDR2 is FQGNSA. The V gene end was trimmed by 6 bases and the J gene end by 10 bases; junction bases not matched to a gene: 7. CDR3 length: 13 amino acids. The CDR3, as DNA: TGTGCCAGCAGGGTTAGCGGGGGCAAGGAGCAGTTCTTC. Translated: CASRVSGGKEQFF. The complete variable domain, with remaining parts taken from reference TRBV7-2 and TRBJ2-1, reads GAGVSQSPSNKVTEKGKDVELRCDPISGHTALYWYRQSLGQGLEFLIYFQGNSAPDKSGLPSDRFSAERTGGSVSTLTIQRTQQEDSAVYLCASRVSGGKEQFFGPGTRLTVL.

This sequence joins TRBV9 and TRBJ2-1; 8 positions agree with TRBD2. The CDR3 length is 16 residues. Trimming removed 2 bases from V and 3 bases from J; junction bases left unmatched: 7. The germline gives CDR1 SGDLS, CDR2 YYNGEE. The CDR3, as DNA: TGTGCCAGCAGCGTGACCGGGACTAGTCTCTACAATGAGCAGTTCTTC. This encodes CASSVTGTSLYNEQFF.